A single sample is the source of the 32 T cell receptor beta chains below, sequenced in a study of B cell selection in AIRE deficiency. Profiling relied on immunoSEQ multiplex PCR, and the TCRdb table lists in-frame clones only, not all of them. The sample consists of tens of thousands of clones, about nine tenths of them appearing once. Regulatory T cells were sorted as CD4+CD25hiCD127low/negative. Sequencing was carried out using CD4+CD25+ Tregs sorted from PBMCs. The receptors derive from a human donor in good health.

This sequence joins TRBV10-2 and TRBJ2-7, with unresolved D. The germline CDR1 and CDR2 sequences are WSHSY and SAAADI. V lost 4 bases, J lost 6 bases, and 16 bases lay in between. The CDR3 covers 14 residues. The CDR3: CASSGAASWSEQYF. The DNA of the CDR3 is TGCGCCAGCAGTGGGGCAGCGTCATGGTCCGAGCAGTACTTC.

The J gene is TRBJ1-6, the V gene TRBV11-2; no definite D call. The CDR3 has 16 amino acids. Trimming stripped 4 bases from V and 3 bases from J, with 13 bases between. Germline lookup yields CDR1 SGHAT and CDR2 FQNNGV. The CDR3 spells CASSWDSGGYNSPLHF. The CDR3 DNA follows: TGTGCCAGCAGCTGGGATTCGGGTGGCTATAATTCACCCCTCCACTTT.

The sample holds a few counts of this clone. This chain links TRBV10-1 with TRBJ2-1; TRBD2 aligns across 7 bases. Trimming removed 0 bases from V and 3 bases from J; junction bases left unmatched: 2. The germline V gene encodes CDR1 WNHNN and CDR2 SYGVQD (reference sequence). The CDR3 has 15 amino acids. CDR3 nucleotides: TGCGCCAGCAGTGAGTCCCGGGACTACTACAATGAGCAGTTCTTC. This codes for CASSESRDYYNEQFF.

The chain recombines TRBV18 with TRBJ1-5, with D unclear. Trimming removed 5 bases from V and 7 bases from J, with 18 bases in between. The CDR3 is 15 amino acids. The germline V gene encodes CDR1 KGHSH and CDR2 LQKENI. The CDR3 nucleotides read TGTGCCAGCTCATCTTCCGAGGGAATTTGGCAGCCCCAGCATTTT. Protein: CASSSSEGIWQPQHF.

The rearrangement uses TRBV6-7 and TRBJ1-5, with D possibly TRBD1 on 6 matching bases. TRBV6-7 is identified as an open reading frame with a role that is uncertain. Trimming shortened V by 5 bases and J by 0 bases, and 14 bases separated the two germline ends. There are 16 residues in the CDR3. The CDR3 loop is CASSPSDRVSNQPQHF. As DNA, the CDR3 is TGTGCCAGCAGTCCATCGGACAGAGTTAGCAATCAGCCCCAGCATTTT.

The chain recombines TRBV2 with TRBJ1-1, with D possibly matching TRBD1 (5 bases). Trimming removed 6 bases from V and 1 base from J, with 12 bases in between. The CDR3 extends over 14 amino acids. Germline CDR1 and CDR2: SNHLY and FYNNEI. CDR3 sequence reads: CASRAGRSNTEAFF. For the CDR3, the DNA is TGTGCCAGCAGGGCGGGACGTTCGAACACTGAAGCTTTCTTT.

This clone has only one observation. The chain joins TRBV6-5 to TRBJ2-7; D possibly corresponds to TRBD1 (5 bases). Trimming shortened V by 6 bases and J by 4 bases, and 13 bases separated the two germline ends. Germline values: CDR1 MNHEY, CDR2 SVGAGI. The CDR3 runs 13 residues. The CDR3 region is CASRQGREYEQYF. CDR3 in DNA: TGTGCCAGCAGGCAGGGCAGGGAATACGAGCAGTACTTC.

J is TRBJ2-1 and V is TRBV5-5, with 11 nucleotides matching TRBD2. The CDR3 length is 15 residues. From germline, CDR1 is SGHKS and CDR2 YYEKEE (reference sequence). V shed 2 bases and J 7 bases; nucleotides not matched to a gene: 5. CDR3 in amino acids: CASSFSSGGYNEQFF. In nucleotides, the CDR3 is TGTGCCAGCAGCTTCTCTAGCGGGGGGTATAATGAGCAGTTCTTC.

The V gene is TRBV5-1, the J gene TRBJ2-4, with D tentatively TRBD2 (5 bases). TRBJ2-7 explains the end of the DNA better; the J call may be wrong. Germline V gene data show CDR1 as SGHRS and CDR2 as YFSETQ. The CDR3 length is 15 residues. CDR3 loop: CASSLAGIPSYEQYF. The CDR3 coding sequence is TGCGCCAGCAGCTTGGCGGGGATCCCCTCCTACGAGCAGTACTTC.

CDR3 residues: CASSYDGGTEAFF. For the CDR3, the DNA is TGTGCCAGCAGTTACGACGGGGGCACTGAAGCTTTCTTT. The chain carries TRBV6-6 and TRBJ1-1, with D possibly being TRBD1 (5 bases). CDR3 length equals 13 residues. Germline CDR1 and CDR2: MNHNY and SVGAGI (reference sequence). V lost 2 bases, J lost 4 bases, and 8 bases lay in between.

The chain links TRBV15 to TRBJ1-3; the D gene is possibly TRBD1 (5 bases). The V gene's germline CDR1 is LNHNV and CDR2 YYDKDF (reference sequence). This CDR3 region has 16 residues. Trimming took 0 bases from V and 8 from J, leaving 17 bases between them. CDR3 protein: CATSRDASSGRDTIYF. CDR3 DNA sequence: TGTGCCACCAGCAGAGATGCATCGTCAGGGAGGGACACCATATATTTT.

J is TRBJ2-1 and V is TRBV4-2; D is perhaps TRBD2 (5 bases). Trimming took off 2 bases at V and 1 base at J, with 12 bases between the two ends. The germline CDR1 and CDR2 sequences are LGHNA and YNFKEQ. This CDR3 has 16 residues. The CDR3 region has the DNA TGTGCCAGCAGCCAATGGCGGGCCCGTTCCTACAATGAGCAGTTCTTC. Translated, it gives CASSQWRARSYNEQFF.

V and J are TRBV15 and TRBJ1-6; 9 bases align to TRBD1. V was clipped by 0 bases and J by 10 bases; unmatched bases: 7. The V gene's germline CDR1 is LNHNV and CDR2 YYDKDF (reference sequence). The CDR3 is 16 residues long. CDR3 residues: CATSRDPDRGVSPLHF. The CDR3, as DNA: TGTGCCACCAGCAGAGATCCGGACAGGGGAGTCTCACCCCTCCACTTT.

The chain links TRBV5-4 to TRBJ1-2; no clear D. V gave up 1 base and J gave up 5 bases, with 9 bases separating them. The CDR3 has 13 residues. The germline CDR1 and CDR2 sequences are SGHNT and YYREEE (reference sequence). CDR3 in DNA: TGTGCCAGCAGCTTGTGGGGAGATTATGGCTACACCTTC. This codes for CASSLWGDYGYTF.

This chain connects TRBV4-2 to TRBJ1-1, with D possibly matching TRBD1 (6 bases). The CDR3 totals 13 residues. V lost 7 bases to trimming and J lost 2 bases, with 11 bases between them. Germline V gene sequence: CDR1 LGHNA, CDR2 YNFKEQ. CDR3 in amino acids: CASILQGNTEAFF. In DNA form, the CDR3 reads TGTGCCAGCATCCTACAGGGCAACACTGAAGCTTTCTTT.

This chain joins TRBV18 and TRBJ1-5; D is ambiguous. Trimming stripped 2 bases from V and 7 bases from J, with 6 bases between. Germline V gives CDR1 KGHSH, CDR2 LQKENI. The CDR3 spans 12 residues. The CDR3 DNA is TGTGCCAGCTCACCATCCGGGCAGCCCCAGCATTTT. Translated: CASSPSGQPQHF.

CDR3 sequence (DNA): TGTGCCAGCCTCAGGGAGGCAGTGACCTACGAGCAGTACTTC. Protein: CASLREAVTYEQYF. V and J are TRBV2 and TRBJ2-7, with a weak D call TRBD2 (6 bases). Germline V CDR1 and CDR2: SNHLY, FYNNEI. V was cut by 8 bases and J by 2 bases, with 16 bases left in between. The CDR3 has 14 amino acids.

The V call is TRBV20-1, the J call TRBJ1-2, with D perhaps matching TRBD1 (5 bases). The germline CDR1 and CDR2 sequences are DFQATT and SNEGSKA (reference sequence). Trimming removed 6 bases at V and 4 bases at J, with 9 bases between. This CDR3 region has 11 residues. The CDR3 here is CSARGGYGYTF. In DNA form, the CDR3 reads TGCAGTGCCCGGGGGGGCTATGGCTACACCTTC.

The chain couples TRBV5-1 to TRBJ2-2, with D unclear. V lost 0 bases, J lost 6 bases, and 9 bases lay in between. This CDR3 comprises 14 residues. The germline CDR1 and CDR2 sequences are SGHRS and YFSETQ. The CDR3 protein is CASSLGAVAGELFF. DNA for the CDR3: TGCGCCAGCAGCTTGGGGGCAGTAGCCGGGGAGCTGTTTTTT.

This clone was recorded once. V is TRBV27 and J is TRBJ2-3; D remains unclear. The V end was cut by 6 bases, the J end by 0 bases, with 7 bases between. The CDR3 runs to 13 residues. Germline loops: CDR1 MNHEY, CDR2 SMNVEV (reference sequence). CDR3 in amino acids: CASRQTSTDTQYF. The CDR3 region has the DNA TGTGCCAGCAGACAGACTAGCACAGATACGCAGTATTTT.

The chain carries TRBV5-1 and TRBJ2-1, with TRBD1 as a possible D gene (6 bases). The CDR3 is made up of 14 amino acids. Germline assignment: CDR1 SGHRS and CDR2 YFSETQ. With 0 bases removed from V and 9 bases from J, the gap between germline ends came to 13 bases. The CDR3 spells CASSLDRVYGEQFF. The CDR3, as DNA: TGCGCCAGCAGCTTGGACAGGGTCTATGGTGAGCAGTTCTTC. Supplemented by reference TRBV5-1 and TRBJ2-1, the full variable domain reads KAGVTQTPRYLIKTRGQQVTLSCSPISGHRSVSWYQQTPGQGLQFLFEYFSETQRNKGNFPGRFSGRQFSNSRSEMNVSTLELGDSALYLCASSLDRVYGEQFFGPGTRLTVL.

CDR3 nucleotide sequence: TGTGCCAGCAGTGGGCGCCAAAATTGGGAGCAGTACTTC. Translating it yields CASSGRQNWEQYF. The chain has TRBV2 and TRBJ2-7, with no clear D. Germline values: CDR1 SNHLY, CDR2 FYNNEI. The CDR3 loop spans 13 amino acids. Trimming removed 4 bases from V and 7 bases from J, with 14 bases in between.

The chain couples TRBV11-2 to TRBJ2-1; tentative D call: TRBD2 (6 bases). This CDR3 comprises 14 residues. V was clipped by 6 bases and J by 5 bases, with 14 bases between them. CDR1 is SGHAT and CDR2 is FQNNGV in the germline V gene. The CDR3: CASRKRDSDNEQFF. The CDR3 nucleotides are TGTGCCAGCAGGAAACGGGACTCAGACAATGAGCAGTTCTTC.

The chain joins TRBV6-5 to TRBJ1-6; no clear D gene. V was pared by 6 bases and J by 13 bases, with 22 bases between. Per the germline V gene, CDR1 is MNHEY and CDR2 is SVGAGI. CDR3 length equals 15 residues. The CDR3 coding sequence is TGTGCCAGCAGCGACTGGAGGGCGGGATCTTCTCCCCTCCACTTT. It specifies CASSDWRAGSSPLHF.

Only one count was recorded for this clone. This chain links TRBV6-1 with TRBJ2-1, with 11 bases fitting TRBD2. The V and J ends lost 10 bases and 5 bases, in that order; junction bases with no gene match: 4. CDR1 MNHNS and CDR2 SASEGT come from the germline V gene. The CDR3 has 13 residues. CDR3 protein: CATGTSGHNEQFF. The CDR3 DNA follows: TGTGCCACCGGGACTAGCGGCCACAATGAGCAGTTCTTC.

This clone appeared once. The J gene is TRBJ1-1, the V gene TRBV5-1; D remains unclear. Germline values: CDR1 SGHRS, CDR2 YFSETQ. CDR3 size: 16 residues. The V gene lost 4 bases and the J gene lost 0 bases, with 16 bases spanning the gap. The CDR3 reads CASSNPGSGMNTEAFF. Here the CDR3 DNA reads TGCGCCAGCAGCAACCCCGGCAGCGGAATGAACACTGAAGCTTTCTTT.

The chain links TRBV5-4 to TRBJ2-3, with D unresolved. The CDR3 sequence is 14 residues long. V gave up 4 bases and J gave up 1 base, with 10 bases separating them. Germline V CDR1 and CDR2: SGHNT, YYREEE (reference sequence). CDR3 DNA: TGTGCCAGCAGCCCGATTTATGGCACAGATACGCAGTATTTT. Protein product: CASSPIYGTDTQYF.

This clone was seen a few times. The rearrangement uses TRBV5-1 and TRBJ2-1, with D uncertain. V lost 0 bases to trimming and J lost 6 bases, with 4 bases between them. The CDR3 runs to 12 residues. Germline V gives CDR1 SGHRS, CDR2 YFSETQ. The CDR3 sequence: CASSLEANEQFF. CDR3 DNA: TGCGCCAGCAGCTTGGAAGCCAATGAGCAGTTCTTC.

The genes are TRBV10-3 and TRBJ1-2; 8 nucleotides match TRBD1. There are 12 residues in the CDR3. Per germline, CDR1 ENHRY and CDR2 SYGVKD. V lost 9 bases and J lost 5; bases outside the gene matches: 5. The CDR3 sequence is CAIPGQDYGYTF. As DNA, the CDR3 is TGTGCCATACCGGGACAGGATTATGGCTACACCTTC.

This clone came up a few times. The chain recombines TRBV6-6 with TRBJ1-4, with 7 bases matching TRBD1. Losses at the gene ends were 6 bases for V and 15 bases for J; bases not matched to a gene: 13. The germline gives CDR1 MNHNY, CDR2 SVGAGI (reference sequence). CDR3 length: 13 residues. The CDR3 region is CASRRDSRIGVFF. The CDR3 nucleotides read TGTGCCAGCAGACGGGACAGCCGGATTGGGGTGTTTTTT.

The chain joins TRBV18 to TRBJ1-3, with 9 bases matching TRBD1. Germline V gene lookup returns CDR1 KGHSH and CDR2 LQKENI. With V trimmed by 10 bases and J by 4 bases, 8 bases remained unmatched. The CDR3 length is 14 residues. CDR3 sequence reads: CAITPDRGGNTIYF. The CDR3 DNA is TGTGCCATAACCCCGGACAGGGGAGGAAACACCATATATTTT. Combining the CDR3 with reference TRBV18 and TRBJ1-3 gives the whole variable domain NAGVMQNPRHLVRRRGQEARLRCSPMKGHSHVYWYRQLPEEGLKFMVYLQKENIIDESGMPKERFSAEFPKEGPSILRIQQVVRGDSAAYFCAITPDRGGNTIYFGEGSWLTVV.

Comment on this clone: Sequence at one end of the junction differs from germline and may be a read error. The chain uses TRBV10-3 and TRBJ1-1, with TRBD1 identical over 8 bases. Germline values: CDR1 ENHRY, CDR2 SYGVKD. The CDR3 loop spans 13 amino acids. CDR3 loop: CASSSQGAFGAFF. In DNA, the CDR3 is TGTGCCAGCAGTTCGCAGGGGGCGTTTGGAGCTTTCTTT.